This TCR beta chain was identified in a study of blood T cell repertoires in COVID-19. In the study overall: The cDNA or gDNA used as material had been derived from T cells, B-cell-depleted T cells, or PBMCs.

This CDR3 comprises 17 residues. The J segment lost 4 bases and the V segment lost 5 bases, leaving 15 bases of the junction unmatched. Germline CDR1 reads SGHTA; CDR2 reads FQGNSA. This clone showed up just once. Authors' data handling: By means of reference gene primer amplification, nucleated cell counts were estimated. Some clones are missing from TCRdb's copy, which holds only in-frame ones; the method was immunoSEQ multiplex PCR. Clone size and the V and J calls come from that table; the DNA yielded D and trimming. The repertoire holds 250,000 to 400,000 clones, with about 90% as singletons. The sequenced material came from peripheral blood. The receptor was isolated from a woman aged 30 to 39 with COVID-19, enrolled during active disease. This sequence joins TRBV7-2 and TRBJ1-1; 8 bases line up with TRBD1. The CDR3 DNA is TGTGCCAGCAGCCCGGGGACAGGCTCTGGTAGGAGCACTGAAGCTTTCTTT. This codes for CASSPGTGSGRSTEAFF.